What follows are 24 T cell receptor beta chains derived from one specimen sequenced in a study of T cells in Graves' hyperthyroidism and ophthalmopathy. Regions amplified from RNA transcripts were the TCR beta CDR3 regions. The TCR CDR3 was amplified in a first-round RT-PCR using the HTBI primer set. TCRdb called the multiplex PCR reads again in MiXCR, with one record for every CDR3 protein. The data contain more than 500,000 distinct CDR3 sequences, just over 45% of them singletons. Sequencing used peripheral blood or thyroid tissue (not recorded which). These receptor sequences come from an adult woman with Graves' disease, either hyperthyroidism or ophthalmopathy (not recorded which).

The rearrangement joins TRBV28 to TRBJ1-2, with 8 bases matching TRBD1. Trimming took 4 bases from V and 6 from J; bases not matched to a gene: 4. The CDR3 runs to 13 residues. The germline V gene encodes CDR1 MDHEN and CDR2 SYDVKM. The CDR3 coding sequence is TGTGCCAGCAGTTGGGGACAGGCCAATGGCTACACCTTC. Its protein product is CASSWGQANGYTF.

This clonotype was recorded at least ten times. This sequence joins TRBV11-2 and TRBJ1-3; 7 bases match TRBD1. V shed 4 bases, J shed 4 bases, and the junction held 7 bases outside the gene matches. Germline CDR1 reads SGHAT; CDR2 reads FQNNGV. The CDR3 runs 15 residues. The CDR3 nucleotides are TGTGCCAGCAGCTCCACGAGGGGACAGGGAAACACCATATATTTT. Its protein product is CASSSTRGQGNTIYF.

This clonotype was picked up many times. The chain combines TRBV5-1 with TRBJ1-5; 7 bases fit TRBD1. The V and J ends lost 4 bases and 6 bases, in that order; junction bases with no gene match: 7. The CDR3 runs to 14 residues. The germline gives CDR1 SGHRS, CDR2 YFSETQ. CDR3 DNA: TGCGCCAGCAGCGCCCGACAGGGCGGTCAGCCCCAGCATTTT. Translation: CASSARQGGQPQHF.

The genes are TRBV20-1 and TRBJ2-5; unclear D gene. This CDR3 spans 14 amino acids. In germline, CDR1 is DFQATT, CDR2 SNEGSKA (reference sequence). Trimming pared 4 bases from V and 2 bases from J, leaving 14 bases between. CDR3 sequence reads: CSAMTPNTQETQYF. The CDR3 DNA follows: TGCAGTGCTATGACTCCCAACACACAAGAGACCCAGTACTTC.

The chain is built from TRBV9 and TRBJ1-1; the D gene is possibly TRBD1 (5 bases). CDR3 size: 13 residues. Trimming removed 0 bases at V and 4 bases at J, with 7 bases between. Germline CDR1 is SGDLS and CDR2 is YYNGEE. CDR3: CASSVAGATEAFF. As DNA, the CDR3 is TGTGCCAGCAGCGTAGCTGGGGCCACTGAAGCTTTCTTT.

The chain recombines TRBV5-1 with TRBJ1-6; D is uncertain. Trimming removed 3 bases from V and 5 bases from J, with 18 bases in between. The CDR3 runs 17 residues. The germline V gene encodes CDR1 SGHRS and CDR2 YFSETQ. CDR3 bases: TGCGCCAGCAGCTCTGCAGGAGACCTTTACGATAATTCACCCCTCCACTTT. Its translation is CASSSAGDLYDNSPLHF.

CDR3 in DNA: TGTGCCAGCAGCTGGGAATTCGGGGAGCTGTTTTTT. It codes for CASSWEFGELFF. The rearrangement uses TRBV3-1 and TRBJ2-2; D gene unclear. The CDR3 covers 12 residues. The V gene lost 5 bases and the J gene lost 7 bases, with 8 bases spanning the gap. The germline V gene has CDR1 LGHDT and CDR2 YNNKEL (reference sequence).

This clonotype has a single count. V usage is TRBV5-1 and J usage is TRBJ1-5, with D possibly TRBD2 on 5 matching bases. The end of the DNA aligns better with TRBJ2-5, so the J call may be wrong. The CDR3 is 14 amino acids. The germline gives CDR1 SGHRS, CDR2 YFSETQ. The CDR3 DNA reads as TGCGCCAGCAGCTTGGAAGGAGGCAATCAGCCCCAGTACTTC. As protein: CASSLEGGNQPQYF.

V and J are TRBV9 and TRBJ2-5; 12 positions match TRBD2. CDR3 length: 18 amino acids. The germline V gene encodes CDR1 SGDLS and CDR2 YYNGEE. The ends lost 4 bases at V and 5 bases at J; junction bases unmatched: 15. Here the CDR3 reads CASSLLRTSGDLRETQYF. CDR3 nucleotide sequence: TGTGCCAGCAGCCTACTACGGACTAGCGGGGACCTCAGGGAGACCCAGTACTTC.

The V gene is TRBV7-2, the J gene TRBJ1-3; TRBD1 aligns across 7 bases. Germline assignment: CDR1 SGHTA and CDR2 FQGNSA. This CDR3 has 15 residues. V was pared by 5 bases and J by 3 bases, with 7 bases of the junction left unmatched. The chain's CDR3 is CASSATGISGNTIYF. In DNA, the CDR3 is TGTGCCAGCAGCGCGACAGGGATAAGTGGAAACACCATATATTTT.

This clonotype was picked up many times. The rearrangement joins TRBV7-2 to TRBJ1-6; D not resolved. The ends were cut back, 4 bases at V and 7 bases at J, with 14 bases in the middle. The CDR3 is 15 residues long. Germline CDR1 and CDR2: SGHTA and FQGNSA. The CDR3: CASSSQGFQNSPLHF. The CDR3 DNA reads TGTGCCAGCAGCTCACAAGGGTTTCAGAATTCACCCCTCCACTTT.

CDR3 in amino acids: CASSVAGVNEQYF. The CDR3 DNA reads as TGTGCCAGCAGCGTAGCGGGAGTGAATGAGCAGTACTTC. V and J are TRBV9 and TRBJ2-7, with D possibly being TRBD2 (6 bases). The germline V and J ends were trimmed by 0 bases and 7 bases, with 11 bases remaining between them. This CDR3 region has 13 residues. Germline-derived CDR1 and CDR2 are SGDLS and YYNGEE.

The J gene is TRBJ1-2, the V gene TRBV7-8, with 7 nucleotides matching TRBD1. The V gene end was trimmed by 5 bases and the J gene end by 2 bases; junction bases not matched to a gene: 8. This CDR3 is 15 amino acids long. Germline loops: CDR1 SGHVS, CDR2 FQNEAQ. Here the CDR3 DNA reads TGTGCCAGCAGCCAAGACCGACAGGGCAACTATGGCTACACCTTC. Residues: CASSQDRQGNYGYTF. The whole variable domain, filled in from reference TRBV7-8 and TRBJ1-2, reads GAGVSQSPRYKVAKRGQDVALRCDPISGHVSLFWYQQALGQGPEFLTYFQNEAQLDKSGLPSDRFFAERPEGSVSTLKIQRTQQEDSAVYLCASSQDRQGNYGYTFGSGTRLTVV.

The V call is TRBV28, the J call TRBJ1-2, with D possibly matching TRBD1 (5 bases). This CDR3 has 16 amino acids. Germline assignment: CDR1 MDHEN and CDR2 SYDVKM. Deletions cut 6 bases from V and 5 bases from J, with 22 bases between. The CDR3 nucleotides read TGTGCCAGCAGCCGACTCTCCGGGACTAGTTTTTATGGCTACACCTTC. Translating it yields CASSRLSGTSFYGYTF.

This clonotype occurred a few times. CDR3 nucleotides: TGTGCCAGCAGCTTGAGGGAGGGACAGGGTTACGCTTTCTTT. It yields the protein CASSLREGQGYAFF. This chain joins TRBV7-8 and TRBJ1-1, with 9 bases matching TRBD1. CDR3 length: 14 amino acids. Per germline, CDR1 SGHVS and CDR2 FQNEAQ. Unmatched junction bases numbered 10, after V lost 3 bases and J lost 11 bases.

The chain links TRBV29-1 to TRBJ2-2; weak D call: TRBD1 (5 bases). CDR3 length: 14 amino acids. CDR1 is SQVTM, CDR2 ANQGSEA, per germline. Trimming pared 6 bases from V and 1 base from J, leaving 12 bases between. The CDR3 region has the DNA TGCAGCGTCTACGGTCAGGGGAACACCGGGGAGCTGTTTTTT. Its translation is CSVYGQGNTGELFF.

This clonotype was seen a single time. The chain employs TRBV24-1 and TRBJ1-1; unclear D gene. Germline CDR1 and CDR2: KGHDR and SFDVKD. The CDR3 spans 15 residues. V dropped 4 bases and J dropped 1 base, with 12 bases sitting between them. This CDR3 reads CATSDSDGGNTEAFF. The DNA of the CDR3 is TGTGCCACCAGTGACAGTGACGGCGGGAACACTGAAGCTTTCTTT.

Note on this clonotype: Lacking the conserved final phenylalanine or tryptophan, this CDR3 likely reflects a read error. It is unclear where the CDR3 begins or ends on the DNA, so no DNA is shown, and the CDR3 is as TCRdb lists it. This chain connects TRBV10-3 to TRBJ1-3; the table's D gene call, TRBD1, was not cross checked with the DNA. Including both end residues, the CDR3 is 12 amino acids long. In germline, CDR1 is ENHRY, CDR2 SYGVKD. CDR3 sequence reads: CAILFQTGEGDT.

This clonotype was recorded at least ten times. The chain uses TRBV12-3 or TRBV12-4 and TRBJ1-2; D gene unclear. The CDR3 runs to 12 residues. The ends were cut back, 3 bases at V and 4 bases at J, with 6 bases in the middle. CDR3 residues: CASSFPLYGYTF. CDR3 DNA sequence: TGTGCCAGCAGTTTTCCCCTCTATGGCTACACCTTC.

In its sample, this clonotype was seen once. V gene TRBV10-3 combines with J gene TRBJ2-1; 12 nucleotides line up with TRBD2. CDR3 length: 16 residues. From germline, CDR1 is ENHRY and CDR2 SYGVKD. J lost 4 bases, V lost 4 bases, and 5 bases had no gene match. This CDR3 is CAISASGRAVYNEQFF. In DNA, the CDR3 is TGTGCCATCAGTGCTAGCGGGAGGGCCGTATACAATGAGCAGTTCTTC.

CDR3 sequence: CASSFSRNTGELFF. The CDR3 DNA reads TGTGCCAGCAGCTTCTCGCGGAACACCGGGGAGCTGTTTTTT. The chain uses TRBV7-8 and TRBJ2-2, with D hard to call. This CDR3 is built from 14 residues. Germline-derived CDR1 and CDR2 are SGHVS and FQNEAQ. The V end lost 3 bases, the J end lost 1 base, and 6 bases lay between the germline ends.

This clonotype appeared many times. The chain combines TRBV19 with TRBJ1-5, with D unclear. Germline loops: CDR1 LNHDA, CDR2 SQIVND (reference sequence). Trimming stripped 8 bases from V and 3 bases from J, with 8 bases between. CDR3 length: 12 amino acids. The CDR3: CASQDDNQPQHF. CDR3 coding DNA: TGTGCCAGTCAGGATGACAATCAGCCCCAGCATTTT.

This clonotype was observed many times. The chain combines TRBV19 with TRBJ1-1; no clear D. The CDR3 has 15 amino acids. CDR1 is LNHDA and CDR2 is SQIVND in the germline V gene (reference sequence). Trimming took 6 bases from V and 3 from J, leaving 17 bases between them. The CDR3, as DNA: TGTGCCAGTAGGCAGTTGGGCTACACGGACACTGAAGCTTTCTTT. Translation gives CASRQLGYTDTEAFF. The entire variable domain, with the rest obtained from reference TRBV19 and TRBJ1-1, is as follows: DGGITQSPKYLFRKEGQNVTLSCEQNLNHDAMYWYRQDPGQGLRLIYYSQIVNDFQKGDIAEGYSVSREKKESFPLTVTSAQKNPTAFYLCASRQLGYTDTEAFFGQGTRLTVV.

This clonotype appeared many times. The chain employs TRBV7-9 and TRBJ1-2; maybe TRBD1 (6 bases). Germline CDR1 reads SEHNR; CDR2 reads FQNEAQ (reference sequence). The CDR3 runs 15 residues. Trimming cost V 5 bases and J 0 bases, with 13 bases left between them. As DNA, the CDR3 is TGTGCCAGCAGCAATCCGGGACACCCTAACTATGGCTACACCTTC. Amino acids: CASSNPGHPNYGYTF.